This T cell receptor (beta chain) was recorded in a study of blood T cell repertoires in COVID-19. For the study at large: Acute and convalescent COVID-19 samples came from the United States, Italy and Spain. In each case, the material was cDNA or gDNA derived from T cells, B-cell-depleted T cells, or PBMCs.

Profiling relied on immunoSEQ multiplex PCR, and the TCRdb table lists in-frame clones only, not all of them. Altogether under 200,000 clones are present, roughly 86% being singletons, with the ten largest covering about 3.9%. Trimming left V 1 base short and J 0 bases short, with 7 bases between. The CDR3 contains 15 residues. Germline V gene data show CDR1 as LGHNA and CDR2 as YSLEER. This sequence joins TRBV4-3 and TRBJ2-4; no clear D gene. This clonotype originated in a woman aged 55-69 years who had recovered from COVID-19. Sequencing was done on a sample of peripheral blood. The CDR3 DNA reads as TGCGCCAGCAGCCAAGCCCCTTTAGCCAAAAACATTCAGTACTTC. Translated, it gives CASSQAPLAKNIQYF.